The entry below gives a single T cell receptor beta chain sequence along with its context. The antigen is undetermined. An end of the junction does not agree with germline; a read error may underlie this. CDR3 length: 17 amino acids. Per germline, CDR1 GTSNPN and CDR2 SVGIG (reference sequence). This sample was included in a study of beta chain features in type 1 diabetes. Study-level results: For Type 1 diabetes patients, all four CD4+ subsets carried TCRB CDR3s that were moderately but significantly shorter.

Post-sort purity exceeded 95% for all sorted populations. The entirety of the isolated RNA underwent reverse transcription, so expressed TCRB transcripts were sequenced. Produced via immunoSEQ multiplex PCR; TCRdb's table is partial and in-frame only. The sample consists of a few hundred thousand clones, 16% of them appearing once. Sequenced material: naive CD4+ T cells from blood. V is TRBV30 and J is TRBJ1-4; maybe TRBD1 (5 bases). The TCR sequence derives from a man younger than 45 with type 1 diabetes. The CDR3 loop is CALSSGTEFATNEKLFF. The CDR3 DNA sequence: TGTGCCTTGAGTTCTGGGACGGAATTTGCAACTAATGAAAAACTGTTTTTT.